The 25 T cell receptor beta chains below were found in one sample sequenced in a study of preoperative IRX-2 immunotherapy in early breast cancer. This table comes from immunoSEQ multiplex PCR, and its TCRdb copy is limited to in-frame clones, with some not included. Here the sample spans about 23,000 clones, around 87% being singletons. As for treatment: preoperative locoregional IRX-2 cytokine immunotherapy. Sequences were derived from tumor tissue, sampled after IRX-2 immunotherapy. Receptors originate from a human donor with breast cancer.

The chain links TRBV11-2 to TRBJ2-1; 8 bases are a match to TRBD2. In germline, CDR1 is SGHAT, CDR2 FQNNGV. The CDR3 extends over 16 amino acids. V was pared by 5 bases and J by 2 bases, with 8 bases of the junction left unmatched. The CDR3 region is CASSPHSGITYNEQFF. Written as DNA, the CDR3 is TGTGCCAGCAGCCCCCATAGCGGGATAACCTACAATGAGCAGTTCTTC.

The chain is built from TRBV11-2 and TRBJ2-5; D may correspond to TRBD1 or TRBD2 (5 bases each). The J call may be wrong; the DNA end is better matched by TRBJ2-7. CDR1 and CDR2 from the germline V gene are SGHAT and FQNNGV. The CDR3 contains 15 residues. The CDR3 spells CASSSVSRGPYEQYF. The CDR3 bases are TGTGCCAGCAGTTCCGTAAGTAGGGGACCTTACGAGCAGTACTTC.

This clone was detected once. This chain uses TRBV6-5 with TRBJ1-6; a weak D match, TRBD1 (6 bases). Looked up from germline, CDR1 is MNHEY and CDR2 is SVGAGI. The CDR3 has 16 amino acids. Trimming pared 0 bases from V and 9 bases from J, leaving 15 bases between. The DNA of the CDR3 is TGTGCCAGCAGTTACTCGAAAAACAGGGTCGGTTCACCCCTCCACTTT. Residues: CASSYSKNRVGSPLHF.

V is TRBV6-5 and J is TRBJ2-7, with D possibly TRBD2 on 7 matching bases. The V end lost 6 bases, the J end lost 5 bases, and 20 bases lay between the germline ends. The CDR3 is 15 amino acids. CDR1 is MNHEY, CDR2 SVGAGI, per germline. The DNA for the CDR3 is TGTGCCAGCAGAGGGGGGGGAGGGGGTGTAAACGAGCAGTACTTC. This gives the protein CASRGGGGGVNEQYF.

This rearrangement joins TRBV27 to TRBJ1-5, with D possibly being TRBD1 (5 bases). Germline values: CDR1 MNHEY, CDR2 SMNVEV (reference sequence). There are 15 residues in the CDR3. Trimming left V 2 bases short and J 1 base short, with 9 bases between. CDR3 DNA: TGTGCCAGCAGTTTAATGGGGGGGAGCAATCAGCCCCAGCATTTT. Translation gives CASSLMGGSNQPQHF.

The CDR3 bases are TGTGCCAGCAGCTGGGACCTGGGCCTCACAGATACGCAGTATTTT. Amino acids: CASSWDLGLTDTQYF. The genes are TRBV5-6 and TRBJ2-3; D is perhaps TRBD1 or TRBD2 (5 bases each). The germline gives CDR1 SGHDT, CDR2 YYEEEE. This CDR3 has 15 residues. Trimming took off 3 bases at V and 2 bases at J, with 13 bases between the two ends.

This chain joins TRBV28 and TRBJ2-3, with 7 positions matching TRBD2. With 4 bases clipped from V and 4 bases from J, the junction kept 5 bases outside the gene matches. The CDR3 extends over 14 amino acids. Germline-derived CDR1 and CDR2 are MDHEN and SYDVKM. In DNA, the CDR3 is TGTGCCAGCAGTTCAGGACTAGATGCAGATACGCAGTATTTT. It yields the protein CASSSGLDADTQYF.

The chain is built from TRBV11-3 and TRBJ2-1; TRBD2 matches at 9 bases. This CDR3 has 15 residues. The V gene's germline CDR1 is SGHNT and CDR2 YENEEA. V lost 0 bases and J lost 5; bases outside the gene matches: 2. The CDR3, as DNA: TGTGCCAGCAGCTTAGATCGCGGGGGGGACAATGAGCAGTTCTTC. Protein product: CASSLDRGGDNEQFF.

The chain joins TRBV18 to TRBJ2-7; D unclear. The CDR3 runs to 13 residues. The V gene lost 4 bases and the J gene lost 3 bases, with 10 bases spanning the gap. Germline V gene data show CDR1 as KGHSH and CDR2 as LQKENI. CDR3 sequence reads: CASSLTDGYEQYF. DNA of the CDR3: TGTGCCAGCTCACTGACTGACGGCTACGAGCAGTACTTC.

The chain joins TRBV18 to TRBJ1-6; maybe TRBD1 (6 bases). This CDR3 is 15 amino acids long. The germline CDR1 and CDR2 sequences are KGHSH and LQKENI. V was pared by 3 bases and J by 12 bases, with 18 bases between. The CDR3 bases are TGTGCCAGCTCACCTTATTCGACAGGAGGGAAACCCCTCCACTTT. It is translated as CASSPYSTGGKPLHF.

The chain combines TRBV20-1 with TRBJ2-7; D is uncertain. Germline V gene data show CDR1 as DFQATT and CDR2 as SNEGSKA (reference sequence). The CDR3 runs 11 residues. The ends were cut back, 1 base at V and 1 base at J, with 2 bases in the middle. The CDR3 DNA is TGCAGTGCTAGAGCTTCCTACGAGCAGTACTTC. Its protein is CSARASYEQYF.

This chain connects TRBV9 to TRBJ2-3; 9 nucleotides agree with TRBD1. Per the germline V gene, CDR1 is SGDLS and CDR2 is YYNGEE. This CDR3 is 17 amino acids long. V gave up 3 bases and J gave up 3 bases; unmatched junction bases: 11. CDR3 coding DNA: TGTGCCAGCAGCGCGAGAGGAGTGGGACAGGGTACAGATACGCAGTATTTT. This encodes CASSARGVGQGTDTQYF. The full variable domain, its missing parts supplied by reference TRBV9 and TRBJ2-3, is DSGVTQTPKHLITATGQRVTLRCSPRSGDLSVYWYQQSLDQGLQFLIQYYNGEERAKGNILERFSAQQFPDLHSELNLSSLELGDSALYFCASSARGVGQGTDTQYFGPGTRLTVL.

The V and J genes are TRBV19 and TRBJ1-5, with TRBD1 as a possible D gene (6 bases). V lost 6 bases and J 5 bases, leaving 17 bases between the germline ends. Germline values: CDR1 LNHDA, CDR2 SQIVND (reference sequence). The CDR3 length is 15 residues. The CDR3 here is CASSPGDIFHQPQHF. CDR3 nucleotides: TGTGCCAGTAGCCCCGGGGACATCTTCCATCAGCCCCAGCATTTT.

The chain's CDR3 is CASSLYPYEQYF. CDR3 DNA: TGTGCCAGCAGTTTATACCCTTACGAGCAGTACTTC. This rearrangement joins TRBV28 to TRBJ2-7; D unclear. Trimming left V 1 base short and J 4 bases short, with 5 bases between. The CDR3 has 12 residues. Germline V gene data show CDR1 as MDHEN and CDR2 as SYDVKM.

This clone was observed a single time. The rearrangement joins TRBV30 to TRBJ2-5; no clear D gene. The germline V gene has CDR1 GTSNPN and CDR2 SVGIG (reference sequence). V lost 2 bases and J lost 0, with 7 bases in between. The CDR3 spans 13 residues. In nucleotides, the CDR3 is TGTGCCTGGAGTAGGCGGAACCAAGAGACCCAGTACTTC. This encodes CAWSRRNQETQYF.

This clone was seen more than once but under ten times. V is TRBV4-2 and J is TRBJ1-1; maybe TRBD1 (5 bases). The germline V and J ends were trimmed by 1 base and 0 bases, with 9 bases remaining between them. Per the germline V gene, CDR1 is LGHNA and CDR2 is YNFKEQ. There are 15 residues in the CDR3. CDR3 sequence (DNA): TGTGCCAGCAGCCAAGCTCTGGGACTGAACACTGAAGCTTTCTTT. This translates into CASSQALGLNTEAFF.

The chain is built from TRBV1 and TRBJ2-7; TRBD1, the table's D call, was not compared with the DNA. TRBV1 is termed a pseudogene. The CDR3 covers 12 residues. The CDR3 reads CTSSQDTYEQYF. CDR3 sequence (DNA): TGCACCAGCAGCCAAGACACCTACGAGCAGTACTTC.

The chain employs TRBV5-1 and TRBJ2-5; D is perhaps TRBD2 (6 bases). This CDR3 region has 15 residues. The germline gives CDR1 SGHRS, CDR2 YFSETQ. Trimming cost V 3 bases and J 0 bases, with 12 bases left between them. The CDR3 here is CASSSRGEDQETQYF. The CDR3 DNA reads TGCGCCAGCAGCTCGCGAGGGGAGGACCAAGAGACCCAGTACTTC.

In this sample, this clone turned up a few times. The V and J genes are TRBV7-9 and TRBJ2-7; D might be TRBD1 (5 bases). This CDR3 region has 14 residues. Germline lookup yields CDR1 SEHNR and CDR2 FQNEAQ (reference sequence). Trimming took 1 base from V and 2 from J, leaving 9 bases between them. CDR3 DNA sequence: TGTGCCAGCAGCTTAGAGGTCAGGGCCTACGAGCAGTACTTC. Translating it yields CASSLEVRAYEQYF.

This chain joins TRBV18 and TRBJ2-3, with D perhaps TRBD1 or TRBD2 (5 bases each). V was trimmed by 6 bases and J by 6 bases, leaving 13 bases between them. Germline-derived CDR1 and CDR2 are KGHSH and LQKENI. This CDR3 comprises 13 residues. This CDR3 is CASSRDEGDTQYF. DNA of the CDR3: TGTGCCAGCTCTCGAGATGAGGGGGATACGCAGTATTTT.

The chain has TRBV10-3 and TRBJ2-3; 8 positions agree with TRBD2. The length of the CDR3 is 15 residues. Germline lookup yields CDR1 ENHRY and CDR2 SYGVKD. V was pared by 6 bases and J by 0 bases, with 5 bases of the junction left unmatched. The CDR3 nucleotides read TGTGCCATCAGAACTAGCGGCTCGAGCACAGATACGCAGTATTTT. It yields the protein CAIRTSGSSTDTQYF.

The rearrangement joins TRBV19 to TRBJ2-3, with 9 bases identical to TRBD2. Trimming at V came to 8 bases and at J to 4 bases, leaving 10 bases not matched to a gene. The CDR3 contains 15 residues. Germline CDR1 reads LNHDA; CDR2 reads SQIVND (reference sequence). DNA for the CDR3: TGTGCCAGTGGACTAGCGCCCGACGGGTCAGATACGCAGTATTTT. This codes for CASGLAPDGSDTQYF.

The chain carries TRBV29-1 and TRBJ2-1; 11 bases line up with TRBD2. The germline V gene encodes CDR1 SQVTM and CDR2 ANQGSEA. With V trimmed by 7 bases and J by 8 bases, 10 bases remained unmatched. This CDR3 has 14 residues. Here the CDR3 reads CSDLSGRALDEQFF. The DNA for the CDR3 is TGCAGCGACCTTAGCGGGAGGGCCTTGGATGAGCAGTTCTTC.

In its sample, this clone was seen once. The chain recombines TRBV7-2 with TRBJ2-4, with 8 positions matching TRBD2. CDR3 length equals 13 residues. V lost 3 bases, J lost 8 bases, and 3 bases stayed unmatched. The germline V gene has CDR1 SGHTA and CDR2 FQGNSA. For the CDR3, the DNA is TGTGCCAGCAGCTTCGGGGGGGTTGACATTCAGTACTTC. Translating it yields CASSFGGVDIQYF.

This sequence joins TRBV4-3 and TRBJ1-2; 7 nucleotides line up with TRBD1. The V gene's germline CDR1 is LGHNA and CDR2 YSLEER. The CDR3 runs to 16 residues. J lost 0 bases, V lost 0 bases, and 4 bases had no gene match. The CDR3 is CASSQDRGLPNYGYTF. The CDR3, as DNA: TGCGCCAGCAGCCAAGATAGGGGGCTTCCTAACTATGGCTACACCTTC.